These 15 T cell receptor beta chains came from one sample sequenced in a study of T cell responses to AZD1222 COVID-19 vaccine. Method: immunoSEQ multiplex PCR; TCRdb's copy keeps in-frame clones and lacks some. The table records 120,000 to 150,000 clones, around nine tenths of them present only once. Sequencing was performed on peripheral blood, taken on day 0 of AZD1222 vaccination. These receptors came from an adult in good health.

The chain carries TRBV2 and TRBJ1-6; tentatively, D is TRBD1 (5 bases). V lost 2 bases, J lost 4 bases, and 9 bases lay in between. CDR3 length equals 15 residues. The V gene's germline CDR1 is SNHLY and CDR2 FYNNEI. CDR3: CASSEQGIYNSPLHF. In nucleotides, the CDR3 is TGTGCCAGCAGTGAACAGGGAATATATAATTCACCCCTCCACTTT.

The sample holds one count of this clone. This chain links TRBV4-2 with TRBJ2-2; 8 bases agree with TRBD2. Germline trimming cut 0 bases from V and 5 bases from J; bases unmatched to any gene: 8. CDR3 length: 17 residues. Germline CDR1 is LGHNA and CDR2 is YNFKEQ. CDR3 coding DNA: TGTGCCAGCAGCCAAGATTATACGGCTAGCGGGACCGGGGAGCTGTTTTTT. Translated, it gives CASSQDYTASGTGELFF.

The CDR3 loop reads CASSYYPNLNTGELFF. CDR3 DNA: TGTGCCAGCAGTTACTACCCAAACCTGAACACCGGGGAGCTGTTTTTT. This chain connects TRBV6-5 to TRBJ2-2; D remains ambiguous. In germline, CDR1 is MNHEY, CDR2 SVGAGI. Between the trimmed V and J ends, which lost 1 base and 1 base, there was a span of 10 bases. This CDR3 spans 16 amino acids.

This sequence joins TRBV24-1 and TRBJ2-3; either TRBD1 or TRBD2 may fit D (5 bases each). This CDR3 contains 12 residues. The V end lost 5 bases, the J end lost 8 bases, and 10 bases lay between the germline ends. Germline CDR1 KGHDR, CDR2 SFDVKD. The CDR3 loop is CATSGGVATQYF. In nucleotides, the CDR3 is TGTGCCACCAGTGGAGGGGTTGCTACGCAGTATTTT.

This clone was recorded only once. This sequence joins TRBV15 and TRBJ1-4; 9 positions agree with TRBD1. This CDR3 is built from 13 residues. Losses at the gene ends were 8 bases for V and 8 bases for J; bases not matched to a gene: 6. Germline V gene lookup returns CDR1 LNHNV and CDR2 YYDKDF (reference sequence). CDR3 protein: CATWGQGAEKLFF. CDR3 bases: TGTGCCACCTGGGGACAGGGTGCGGAAAAACTGTTTTTT.

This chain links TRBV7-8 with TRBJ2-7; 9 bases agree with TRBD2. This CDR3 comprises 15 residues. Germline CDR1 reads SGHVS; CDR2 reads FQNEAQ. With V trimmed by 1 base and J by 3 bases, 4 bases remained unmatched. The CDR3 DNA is TGTGCCAGCAGCTTAGGCCTAGCGGGAAGCTACGAGCAGTACTTC. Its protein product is CASSLGLAGSYEQYF.

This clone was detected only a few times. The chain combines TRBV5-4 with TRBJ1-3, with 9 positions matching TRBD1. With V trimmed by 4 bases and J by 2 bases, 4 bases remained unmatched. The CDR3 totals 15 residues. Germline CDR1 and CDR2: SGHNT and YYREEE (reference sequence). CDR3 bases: TGTGCCAGCAGCACTGGGACAGGGACTGGAAACACCATATATTTT. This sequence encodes CASSTGTGTGNTIYF. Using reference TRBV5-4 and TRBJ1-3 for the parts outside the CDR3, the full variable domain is ETGVTQSPTHLIKTRGQQVTLRCSSQSGHNTVSWYQQALGQGPQFIFQYYREEENGRGNFPPRFSGLQFPNYSSELNVNALELDDSALYLCASSTGTGTGNTIYFGEGSWLTVV.

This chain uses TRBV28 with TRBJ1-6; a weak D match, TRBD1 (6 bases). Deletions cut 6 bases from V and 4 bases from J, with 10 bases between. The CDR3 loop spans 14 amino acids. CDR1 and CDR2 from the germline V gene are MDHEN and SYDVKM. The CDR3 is CASRGGGYNSPLHF. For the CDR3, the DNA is TGTGCCAGCAGAGGGGGAGGGTATAATTCACCCCTCCACTTT. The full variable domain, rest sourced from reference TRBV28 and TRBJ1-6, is DVKVTQSSRYLVKRTGEKVFLECVQDMDHENMFWYRQDPGLGLRLIYFSYDVKMKEKGDIPEGYSVSREKKERFSLILESASTNQTSMYLCASRGGGYNSPLHFGNGTRLTVT.

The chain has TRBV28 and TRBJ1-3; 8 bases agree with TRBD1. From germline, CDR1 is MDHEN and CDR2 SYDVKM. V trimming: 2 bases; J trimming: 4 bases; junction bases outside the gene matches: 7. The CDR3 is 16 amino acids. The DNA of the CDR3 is TGTGCCAGCAGTTTAAGGACAGGGCCCGCAGGAAACACCATATATTTT. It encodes CASSLRTGPAGNTIYF.

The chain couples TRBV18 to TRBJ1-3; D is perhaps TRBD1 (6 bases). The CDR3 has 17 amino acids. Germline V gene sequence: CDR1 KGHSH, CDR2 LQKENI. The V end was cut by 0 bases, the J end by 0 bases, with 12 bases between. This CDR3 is CASSPPGQRNSGNTIYF. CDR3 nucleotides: TGTGCCAGCTCACCACCCGGACAGCGGAACTCTGGAAACACCATATATTTT.

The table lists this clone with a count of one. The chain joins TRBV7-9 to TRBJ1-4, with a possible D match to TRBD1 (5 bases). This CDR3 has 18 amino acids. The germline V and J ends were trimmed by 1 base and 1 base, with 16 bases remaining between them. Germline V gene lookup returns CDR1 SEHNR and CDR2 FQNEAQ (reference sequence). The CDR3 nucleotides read TGTGCCAGCAGCTTAGGCAAGGGAACAGGCTTAACTAATGAAAAACTGTTTTTT. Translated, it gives CASSLGKGTGLTNEKLFF.

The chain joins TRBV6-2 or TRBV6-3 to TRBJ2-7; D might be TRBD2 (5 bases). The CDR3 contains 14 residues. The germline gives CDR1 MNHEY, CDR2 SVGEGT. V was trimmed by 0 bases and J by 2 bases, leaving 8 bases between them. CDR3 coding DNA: TGTGCCAGCAGTTACTCAACTAGTGCCTACGAGCAGTACTTC. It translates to CASSYSTSAYEQYF.

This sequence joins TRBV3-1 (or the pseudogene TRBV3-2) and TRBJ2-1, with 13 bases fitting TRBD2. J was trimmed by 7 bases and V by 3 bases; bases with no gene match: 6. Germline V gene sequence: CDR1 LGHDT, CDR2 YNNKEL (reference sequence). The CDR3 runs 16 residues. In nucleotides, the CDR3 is TGTGCCAGCAGCCAGCCACTAGCGGGAGGGTATAATGAGCAGTTCTTC. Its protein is CASSQPLAGGYNEQFF.

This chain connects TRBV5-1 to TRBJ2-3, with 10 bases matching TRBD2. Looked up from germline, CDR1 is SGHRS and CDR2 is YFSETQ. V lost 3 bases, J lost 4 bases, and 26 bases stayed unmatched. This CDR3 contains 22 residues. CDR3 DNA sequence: TGCGCCAGCAGCTCTCTATTTCCCTACCCACGGGCTAGCGGGAGAGAGTCAGATACGCAGTATTTT. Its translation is CASSSLFPYPRASGRESDTQYF.

CDR3 bases: TGTGCCAGCGCCTTAAGGGACAGCTACAATGAGCAGTTCTTC. Its protein is CASALRDSYNEQFF. V and J are TRBV7-9 and TRBJ2-1; 7 nucleotides align to TRBD1. Per germline, CDR1 SEHNR and CDR2 FQNEAQ (reference sequence). J lost 3 bases, V lost 8 bases, and 7 bases had no gene match. This CDR3 is built from 14 residues. The full variable domain, its missing parts supplied by reference TRBV7-9 and TRBJ2-1, is DTGVSQNPRHKITKRGQNVTFRCDPISEHNRLYWYRQTLGQGPEFLTYFQNEAQLEKSRLLSDRFSAERPKGSFSTLEIQRTEQGDSAMYLCASALRDSYNEQFFGPGTRLTVL.